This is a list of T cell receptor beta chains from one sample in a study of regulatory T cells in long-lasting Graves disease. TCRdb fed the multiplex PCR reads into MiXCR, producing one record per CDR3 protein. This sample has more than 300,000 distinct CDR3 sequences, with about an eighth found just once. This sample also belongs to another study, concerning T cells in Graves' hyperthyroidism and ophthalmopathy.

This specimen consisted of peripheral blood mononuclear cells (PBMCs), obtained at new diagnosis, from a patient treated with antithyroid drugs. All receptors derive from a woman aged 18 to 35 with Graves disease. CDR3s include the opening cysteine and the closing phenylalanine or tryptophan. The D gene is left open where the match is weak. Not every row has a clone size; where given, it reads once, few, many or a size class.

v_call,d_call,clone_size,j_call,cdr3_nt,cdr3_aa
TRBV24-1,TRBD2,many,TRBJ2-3,TGTGCCACCAGTGAGGGGACTAGCGGGAGGGCCTGGACAGATACGCAGTATTTT,CATSEGTSGRAWTDTQYF
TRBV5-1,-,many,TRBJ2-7,TGCGCCAGCGGATGGACGGCTTACGAGCAGTACTTC,CASGWTAYEQYF
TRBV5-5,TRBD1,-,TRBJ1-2,TGCGCCAGCAGCCTCTCAGGGGGCGGAGATGGCTACACCTTC,CASSLSGGGDGYTF
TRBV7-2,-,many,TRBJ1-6,TGTGCCAGCAGCTACAGGACCGGGACGCAATCACCCCTCCACTTT,CASSYRTGTQSPLHF
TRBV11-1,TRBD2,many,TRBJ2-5,TGTGCCAGCAGCCATCGACTAGCGGGGGAAGAGACCCAGTACTTC,CASSHRLAGEETQYF
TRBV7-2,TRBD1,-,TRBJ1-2,TGTGCCAGCAGCTTAGCTCGGGACAGGGGCTATGGCTACACCTTC,CASSLARDRGYGYTF
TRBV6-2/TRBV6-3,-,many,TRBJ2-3,TGTGCCAGCAGTTACTCGTCTAGCCGGGCGGCAGATACGCAGTATTTT,CASSYSSSRAADTQYF
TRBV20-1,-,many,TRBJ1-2,TGCAGTGCTAGTCGGACTAACTATGGCTACACCTTC,CSASRTNYGYTF
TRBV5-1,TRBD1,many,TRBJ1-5,TGCGCCAGCAGCCCCCGGACAGGGAGCTATCAGCCCCAGCATTTT,CASSPRTGSYQPQHF
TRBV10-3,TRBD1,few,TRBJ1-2,TGTGCCATAGGCGGTCAACCTCCAGGGGGCGATGGCTACACCTTC,CAIGGQPPGGDGYTF
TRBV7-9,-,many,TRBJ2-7,TGTGCCAGCAGCTCATTCTCAAGGGGACTGACGGGCCAATACGAGCAGTACTTC,CASSSFSRGLTGQYEQYF
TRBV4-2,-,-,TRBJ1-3,TGTGCCAGCAGCCAAGATTGGGCAGGGAGAGGAAACACCATATATTTT,CASSQDWAGRGNTIYF
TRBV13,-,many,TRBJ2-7,TGTGCCAGCAGCGATGCCTACGAGCAGTACTTC,CASSDAYEQYF
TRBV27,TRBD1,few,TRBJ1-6,TGTGCCAGCAGTCCATATACAGGGGGAAATTCACCCCTCCACTTT,CASSPYTGGNSPLHF
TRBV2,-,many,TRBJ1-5,TGTGCCAGCAGTGTCCGGGATCAGCCCCAGCATTTT,CASSVRDQPQHF
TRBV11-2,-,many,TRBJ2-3,TGTGCCAGCAGCCTCGGGCAGAAAGATACGCAGTATTTT,CASSLGQKDTQYF
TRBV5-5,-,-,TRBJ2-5,TGCGCCAGCAGCCAAAGCCCCAAGGGCGTAGAGACCCAGTACTTC,CASSQSPKGVETQYF
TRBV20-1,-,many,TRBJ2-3,TGCAGTGCTTGGAGGAGCACAGATACGCAGTATTTT,CSAWRSTDTQYF
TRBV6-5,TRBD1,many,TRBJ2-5,TGTGCCAGCAGTTACGGACAGGGCCAAGAGACCCAGTACTTC,CASSYGQGQETQYF
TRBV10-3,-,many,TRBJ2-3,TGTGCCATCTCGAACAGGGAAGCAGATACGCAGTATTTT,CAISNREADTQYF
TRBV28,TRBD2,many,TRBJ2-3,TGTGCCAGCAGTTTGCCCGGGACTATGATCACAGATACGCAGTATTTT,CASSLPGTMITDTQYF
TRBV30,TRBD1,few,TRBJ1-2,TGTGCCTGGATCTCTCTGCTCGGTAGAACAGGGGGCTCGCCCTATGGCTACACCTTC,CAWISLLGRTGGSPYGYTF